The 21 T cell receptor beta chains given below trace back to one sample, sequenced in a study of control samples from healthy donors and cancer patients. Generated by immunoSEQ multiplex PCR, the TCRdb table keeps only in-frame clones and is missing some. Among approximately 97,000 clones listed, 80% to 90% were seen once. The specimen was blood. These receptors were obtained from a young man in good health.

CDR3: CASSLVLAGQLTDTQYF. The CDR3 coding sequence is TGTGCCAGCAGCTTAGTATTGGCTGGACAGCTCACAGATACGCAGTATTTT. The rearrangement joins TRBV7-6 to TRBJ2-3; possible D gene TRBD1, 6 bases. This CDR3 has 17 amino acids. Deletions cut 1 base from V and 2 bases from J, with 16 bases between. Germline assignment: CDR1 SGHVS and CDR2 FNYEAQ.

This clone was counted a few times. The chain joins TRBV5-4 to TRBJ1-4; 9 bases are a match to TRBD1. J was trimmed by 8 bases and V by 1 base; bases with no gene match: 9. CDR1 SGHNT and CDR2 YYREEE come from the germline V gene (reference sequence). The CDR3 is made up of 16 amino acids. Here the CDR3 reads CASSLSPGQGDEKLFF. The DNA of the CDR3 is TGTGCCAGCAGCTTGAGCCCGGGACAGGGCGACGAAAAACTGTTTTTT.

The chain uses TRBV19 and TRBJ2-2, with D unresolved. This CDR3 region has 13 residues. Trimming stripped 1 base from V and 8 bases from J, with 8 bases between. The germline CDR1 and CDR2 sequences are LNHDA and SQIVND (reference sequence). The CDR3 DNA is TGTGCCAGTAGTATAGTGGGCAGAGGGGAGCTGTTTTTT. Amino acid sequence: CASSIVGRGELFF. Drawing the rest from reference TRBV19 and TRBJ2-2, the complete variable domain is DGGITQSPKYLFRKEGQNVTLSCEQNLNHDAMYWYRQDPGQGLRLIYYSQIVNDFQKGDIAEGYSVSREKKESFPLTVTSAQKNPTAFYLCASSIVGRGELFFGEGSRLTVL.

The genes are TRBV6-6 and TRBJ2-7, with 13 bases that match TRBD2. The CDR3 length is 14 residues. Per germline, CDR1 MNHNY and CDR2 SVGAGI (reference sequence). V lost 7 bases to trimming and J lost 3 bases; unmatched junction nucleotides: 3. The CDR3 DNA reads as TGTGCCAGCAAGGGACTAGCGGGGCGCTACGAGCAGTACTTC. Amino acid sequence: CASKGLAGRYEQYF.

The rearrangement joins TRBV14 to TRBJ2-1; a weak D match, TRBD2 (6 bases). V was cut by 0 bases and J by 6 bases, with 12 bases left in between. The CDR3 loop spans 15 amino acids. Germline lookup yields CDR1 SGHDN and CDR2 FVKESK. CDR3 in DNA: TGTGCCAGCAGCCAAGATTGGGACGGGAGCAATGAGCAGTTCTTC. This sequence encodes CASSQDWDGSNEQFF.

This clone was observed once. The chain links TRBV11-2 to TRBJ2-5, with D possibly TRBD2 on 6 matching bases. The germline gives CDR1 SGHAT, CDR2 FQNNGV. V gave up 3 bases and J gave up 3 bases, with 14 bases separating them. CDR3 length: 15 residues. CDR3 sequence reads: CASSFGYRGKETQYF. CDR3 in DNA: TGTGCCAGCAGCTTCGGTTACCGGGGGAAAGAGACCCAGTACTTC.

This clone was observed a single time. The CDR3 sequence is CASSRVSEAFF. CDR3 in DNA: TGTGCCAGCAGCCGGGTGAGTGAAGCTTTCTTT. V gene TRBV2 combines with J gene TRBJ1-1; no clear D gene. The CDR3 is 11 amino acids. V was cut by 6 bases and J by 7 bases, with 9 bases left in between. The germline CDR1 and CDR2 sequences are SNHLY and FYNNEI.

The chain joins TRBV18 to TRBJ2-3; 10 bases agree with TRBD1. CDR3 length: 15 amino acids. The germline V gene encodes CDR1 KGHSH and CDR2 LQKENI. V lost 1 base to trimming and J lost 6 bases; unmatched junction nucleotides: 4. This chain's CDR3 is CASSPRDRGMDTQYF. Here the CDR3 DNA reads TGTGCCAGCTCACCACGGGACAGGGGAATGGATACGCAGTATTTT.

This clone was observed a handful of times. The chain combines TRBV19 with TRBJ1-5, with D maybe TRBD1 (5 bases). The CDR3 covers 14 residues. The germline V gene encodes CDR1 LNHDA and CDR2 SQIVND (reference sequence). Trimming removed 5 bases at V and 6 bases at J, with 14 bases between. The CDR3 loop reads CASSQWDLGQPQHF. The CDR3 DNA reads as TGTGCCAGTAGTCAATGGGACTTGGGTCAGCCCCAGCATTTT.

Comment on this clone: At one end, the junction sequence differs from germline, possibly due to a read error. The rearrangement links TRBV24-1 to TRBJ2-3; D may be TRBD1 (5 bases). The CDR3 has 15 amino acids. Germline values: CDR1 KGHDR, CDR2 SFDVKD. DNA of the CDR3: TGTGCCACCAGGGATTCGACAGAGTACACAGATACGCAGTATTTT. It translates to CATRDSTEYTDTQYF.

This clone was found once. V usage is TRBV7-2 and J usage is TRBJ2-1; 7 bases align to TRBD2. The germline CDR1 and CDR2 sequences are SGHTA and FQGNSA. The trim removed 5 bases at V and 8 bases at J, leaving 12 bases unmatched. CDR3 size: 15 residues. CDR3 protein: CASSPGLVGKHEQFF. The DNA for the CDR3 is TGTGCCAGCAGCCCTGGACTAGTGGGGAAACATGAGCAGTTCTTC.

The CDR3 nucleotides are TGTGCCAGCAGCCCCCCCGGCGGTACTAGCGGATTCTACGAGCAGTACTTC. Translation: CASSPPGGTSGFYEQYF. The chain is built from TRBV9 and TRBJ2-7; 8 nucleotides agree with TRBD2. The germline V gene encodes CDR1 SGDLS and CDR2 YYNGEE. The CDR3 extends over 17 amino acids. J gave up 3 bases and V 4 bases, and 15 bases lay outside the gene matches.

The chain joins TRBV6-5 to TRBJ1-1; D unresolved. Trimming took 0 bases from V and 1 from J, leaving 9 bases between them. This CDR3 region has 15 residues. Germline CDR1 MNHEY, CDR2 SVGAGI. The CDR3 DNA reads TGTGCCAGCAGTTACTCTCGGGTTGCGAACACTGAAGCTTTCTTT. As protein: CASSYSRVANTEAFF.

This sequence joins TRBV19 and TRBJ1-2; no definite D call. Germline V lookup: CDR1 LNHDA, CDR2 SQIVND (reference sequence). Trimming stripped 5 bases from V and 3 bases from J, with 13 bases between. The CDR3 is made up of 14 amino acids. CDR3 protein: CASSRGWADYGYTF. CDR3 DNA sequence: TGTGCCAGTAGTCGTGGGTGGGCGGACTATGGCTACACCTTC.

This clone was seen once. The V gene is TRBV27, the J gene TRBJ1-1, with TRBD1 matching over 9 bases. CDR1 and CDR2 from the germline V gene are MNHEY and SMNVEV (reference sequence). The CDR3 spans 15 residues. Unmatched junction bases numbered 11, after V lost 5 bases and J lost 7 bases. The CDR3 region has the DNA TGTGCCAGCAGTCCCCTGACAGGGGGTGGGATTGAAGCTTTCTTT. It yields the protein CASSPLTGGGIEAFF.

The chain employs TRBV9 and TRBJ1-1; perhaps TRBD1 as D (6 bases). V was trimmed by 4 bases and J by 5 bases, leaving 15 bases between them. The CDR3 runs to 14 residues. Germline assignment: CDR1 SGDLS and CDR2 YYNGEE. CDR3 in DNA: TGTGCCAGCAGCCCCGCGGGAGGGGGTACTGAAGCTTTCTTT. This codes for CASSPAGGGTEAFF.

The genes are TRBV30 and TRBJ2-1, with a weak D call TRBD2 (5 bases). CDR1 and CDR2 (germline): GTSNPN, SVGIG (reference sequence). V dropped 5 bases and J dropped 10 bases, with 12 bases sitting between them. The CDR3 is 11 amino acids. The CDR3 coding sequence is TGTGCCTGGGAGACGGGGTGGGAGCAGTTCTTC. Translation gives CAWETGWEQFF. The full variable domain, its missing parts supplied by reference TRBV30 and TRBJ2-1, is SQTIHQWPATLVQPVGSPLSLECTVEGTSNPNLYWYRQAAGRGLQLLFYSVGIGQISSEVPQNLSASRPQDRQFILSSKKLLLSDSGFYLCAWETGWEQFFGPGTRLTVL.

The chain carries TRBV19 and TRBJ2-7, with TRBD2 matching over 9 bases. The V segment lost 1 base and the J segment 4 bases; nucleotides outside the gene matches: 17. The CDR3 is made up of 19 amino acids. From germline, CDR1 is LNHDA and CDR2 SQIVND (reference sequence). CDR3 residues: CASSIAPPRAGGPFYEQYF. The CDR3, as DNA: TGTGCCAGTAGTATAGCTCCTCCCCGGGCGGGAGGGCCGTTTTACGAGCAGTACTTC.

For the CDR3, the DNA is TGTGCCAGCATCCGACCGAACACCGGGGAGCTGTTTTTT. Encoded protein: CASIRPNTGELFF. The chain has TRBV6-6 and TRBJ2-2; D remains unclear. CDR3 length: 13 residues. CDR1 and CDR2 (germline): MNHNY, SVGAGI (reference sequence). V gave up 7 bases and J gave up 0 bases, with 6 bases separating them.

V and J are TRBV5-4 and TRBJ2-1; D call uncertain. The germline V gene encodes CDR1 SGHNT and CDR2 YYREEE (reference sequence). The CDR3 sequence is 14 residues long. V was shortened by 2 bases and J by 5 bases, with 11 bases between the two germline ends. The CDR3 reads CASSFTNRNNEQFF. The CDR3, as DNA: TGTGCCAGCAGCTTCACAAACCGGAACAATGAGCAGTTCTTC.

CDR3 sequence (DNA): TGTGCCAGCAGCTCCCCCGGGACAGGGTCCCTCGGGTGGACTGAAGCTTTCTTT. It encodes CASSSPGTGSLGWTEAFF. The gene calls are TRBV7-2 and TRBJ1-1, with 9 bases identical to TRBD1. The germline CDR1 and CDR2 sequences are SGHTA and FQGNSA. V was pared by 4 bases and J by 5 bases, with 17 bases of the junction left unmatched. The CDR3 runs 18 residues.